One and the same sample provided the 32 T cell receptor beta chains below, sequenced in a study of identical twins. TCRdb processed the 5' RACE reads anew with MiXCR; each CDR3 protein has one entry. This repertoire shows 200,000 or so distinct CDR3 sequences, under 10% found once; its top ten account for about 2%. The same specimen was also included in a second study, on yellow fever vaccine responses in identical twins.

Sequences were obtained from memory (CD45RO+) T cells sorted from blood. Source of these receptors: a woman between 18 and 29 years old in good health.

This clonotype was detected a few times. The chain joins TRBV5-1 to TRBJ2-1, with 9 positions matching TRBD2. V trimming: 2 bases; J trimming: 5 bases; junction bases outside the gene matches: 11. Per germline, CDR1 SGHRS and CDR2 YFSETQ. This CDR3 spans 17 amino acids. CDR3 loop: CASSFGLAGVSNNEQFF. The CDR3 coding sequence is TGCGCCAGCAGCTTTGGCTTAGCGGGGGTTTCGAACAATGAGCAGTTCTTC.

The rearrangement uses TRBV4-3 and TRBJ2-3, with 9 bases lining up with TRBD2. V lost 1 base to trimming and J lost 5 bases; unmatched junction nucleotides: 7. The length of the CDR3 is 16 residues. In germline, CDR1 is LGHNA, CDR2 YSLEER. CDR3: CASSQGREGPQDTQYF. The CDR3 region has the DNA TGCGCCAGCAGCCAAGGGCGGGAGGGCCCTCAAGATACGCAGTATTTT.

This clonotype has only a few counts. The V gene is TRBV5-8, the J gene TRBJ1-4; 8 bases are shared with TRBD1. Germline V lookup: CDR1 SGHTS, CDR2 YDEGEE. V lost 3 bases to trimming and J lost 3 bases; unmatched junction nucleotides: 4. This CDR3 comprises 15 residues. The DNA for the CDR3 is TGTGCCAGCAGCTCAGGACAGGGAGCTAATGAAAAACTGTTTTTT. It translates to CASSSGQGANEKLFF.

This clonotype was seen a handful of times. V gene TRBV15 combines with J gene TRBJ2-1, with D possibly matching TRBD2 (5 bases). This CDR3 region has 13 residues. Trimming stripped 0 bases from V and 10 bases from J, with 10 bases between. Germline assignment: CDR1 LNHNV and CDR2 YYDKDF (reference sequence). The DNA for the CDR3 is TGTGCCACCAGCAGAGACCTAGCAAGGGAGCAGTTCTTC. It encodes CATSRDLAREQFF.

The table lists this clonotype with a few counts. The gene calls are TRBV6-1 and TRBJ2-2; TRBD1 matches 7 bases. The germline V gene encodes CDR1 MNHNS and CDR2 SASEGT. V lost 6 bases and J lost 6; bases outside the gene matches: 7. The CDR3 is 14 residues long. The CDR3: CASSPQGDPGELFF. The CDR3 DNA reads TGTGCCAGCAGCCCCCAGGGGGACCCCGGGGAGCTGTTTTTT.

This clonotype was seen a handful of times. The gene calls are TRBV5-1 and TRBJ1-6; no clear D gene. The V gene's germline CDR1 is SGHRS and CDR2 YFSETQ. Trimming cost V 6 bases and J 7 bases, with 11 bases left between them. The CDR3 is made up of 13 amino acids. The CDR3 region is CASTSQGNSPLHF. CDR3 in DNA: TGCGCCAGCACCTCCCAAGGAAATTCACCCCTCCACTTT.

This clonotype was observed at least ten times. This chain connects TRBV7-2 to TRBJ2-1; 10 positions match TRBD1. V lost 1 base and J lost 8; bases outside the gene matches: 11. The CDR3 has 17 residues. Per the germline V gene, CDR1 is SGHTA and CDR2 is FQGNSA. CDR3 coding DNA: TGTGCCAGCAGCTTAGGCCCCCCGGGGACAGGGGTGGATGAGCAGTTCTTC. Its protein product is CASSLGPPGTGVDEQFF.

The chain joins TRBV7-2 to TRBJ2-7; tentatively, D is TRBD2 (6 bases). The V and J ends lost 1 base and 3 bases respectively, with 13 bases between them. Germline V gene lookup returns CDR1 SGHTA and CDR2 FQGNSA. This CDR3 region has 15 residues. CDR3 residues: CASSLGTIPFYEQYF. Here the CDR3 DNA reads TGTGCCAGCAGCTTAGGGACTATCCCATTCTACGAGCAGTACTTC.

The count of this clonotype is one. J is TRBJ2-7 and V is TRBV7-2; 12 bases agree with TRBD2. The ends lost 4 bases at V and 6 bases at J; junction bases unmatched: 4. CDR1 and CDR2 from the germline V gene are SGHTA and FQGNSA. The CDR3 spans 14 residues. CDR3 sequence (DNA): TGTGCCAGCAGCTGGACTAGCGGGACGCTCGAGCAGTACTTC. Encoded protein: CASSWTSGTLEQYF.

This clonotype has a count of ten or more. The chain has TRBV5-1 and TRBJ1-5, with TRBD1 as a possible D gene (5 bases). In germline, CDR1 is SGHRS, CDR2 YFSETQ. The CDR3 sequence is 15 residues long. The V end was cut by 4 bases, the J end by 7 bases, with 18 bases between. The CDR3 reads CASSQGIQGGQPQHF. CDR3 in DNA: TGCGCCAGCAGCCAAGGAATCCAGGGAGGACAGCCCCAGCATTTT.

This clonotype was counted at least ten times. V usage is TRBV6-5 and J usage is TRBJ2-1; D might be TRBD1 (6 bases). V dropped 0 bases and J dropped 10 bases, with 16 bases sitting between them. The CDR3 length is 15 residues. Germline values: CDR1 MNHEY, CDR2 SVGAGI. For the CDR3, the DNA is TGTGCCAGCAGTTACTCGAGGGAGCATGGGACAGAGCAGTTCTTC. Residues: CASSYSREHGTEQFF.

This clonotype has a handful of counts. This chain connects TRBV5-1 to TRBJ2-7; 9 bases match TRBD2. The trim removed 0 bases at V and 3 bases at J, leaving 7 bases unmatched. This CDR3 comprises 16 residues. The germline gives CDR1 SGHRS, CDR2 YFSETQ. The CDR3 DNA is TGCGCCAGCAGCTTGGGGGCAGGACTAGCGAGCTACGAGCAGTACTTC. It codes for CASSLGAGLASYEQYF. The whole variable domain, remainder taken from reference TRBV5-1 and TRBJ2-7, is KAGVTQTPRYLIKTRGQQVTLSCSPISGHRSVSWYQQTPGQGLQFLFEYFSETQRNKGNFPGRFSGRQFSNSRSEMNVSTLELGDSALYLCASSLGAGLASYEQYFGPGTRLTVT.

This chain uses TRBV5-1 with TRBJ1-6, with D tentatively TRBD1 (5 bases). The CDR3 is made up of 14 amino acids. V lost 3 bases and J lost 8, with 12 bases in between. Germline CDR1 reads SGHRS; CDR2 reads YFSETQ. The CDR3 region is CASSSGTWDSPLHF. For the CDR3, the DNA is TGCGCCAGCAGCTCCGGGACCTGGGATTCACCCCTCCACTTT.

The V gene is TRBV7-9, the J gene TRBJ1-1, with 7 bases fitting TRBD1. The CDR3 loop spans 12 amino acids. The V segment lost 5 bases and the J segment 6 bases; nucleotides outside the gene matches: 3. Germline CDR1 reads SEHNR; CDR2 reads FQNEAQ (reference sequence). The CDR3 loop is CASSKDRAEAFF. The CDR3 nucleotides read TGTGCCAGCAGCAAAGACAGGGCTGAAGCTTTCTTT.

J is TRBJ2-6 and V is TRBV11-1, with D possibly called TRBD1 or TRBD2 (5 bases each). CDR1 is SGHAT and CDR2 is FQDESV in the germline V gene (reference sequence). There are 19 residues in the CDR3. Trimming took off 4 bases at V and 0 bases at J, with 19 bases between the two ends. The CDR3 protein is CASSSKFGVGASGANVLTF. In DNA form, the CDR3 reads TGTGCCAGCAGCTCCAAATTCGGAGTCGGGGCCTCTGGGGCCAACGTCCTGACTTTC.

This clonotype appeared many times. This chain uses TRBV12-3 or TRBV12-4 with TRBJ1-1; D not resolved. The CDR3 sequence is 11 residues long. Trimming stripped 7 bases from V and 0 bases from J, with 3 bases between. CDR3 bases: TGTGCCAGCACGGTGAACACTGAAGCTTTCTTT. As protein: CASTVNTEAFF.

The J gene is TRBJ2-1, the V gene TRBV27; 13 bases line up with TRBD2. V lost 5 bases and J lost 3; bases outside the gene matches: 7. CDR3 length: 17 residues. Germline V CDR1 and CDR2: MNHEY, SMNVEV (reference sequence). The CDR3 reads CASSPRLAGGLYNEQFF. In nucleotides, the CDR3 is TGTGCCAGCAGTCCAAGACTAGCGGGAGGTCTCTACAATGAGCAGTTCTTC.

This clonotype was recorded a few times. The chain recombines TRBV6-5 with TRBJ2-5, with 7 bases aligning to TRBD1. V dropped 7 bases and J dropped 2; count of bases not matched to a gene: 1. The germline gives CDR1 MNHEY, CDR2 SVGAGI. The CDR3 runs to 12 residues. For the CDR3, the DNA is TGTGCCAGCAAGACAGGGCAAGAGACCCAGTACTTC. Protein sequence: CASKTGQETQYF.

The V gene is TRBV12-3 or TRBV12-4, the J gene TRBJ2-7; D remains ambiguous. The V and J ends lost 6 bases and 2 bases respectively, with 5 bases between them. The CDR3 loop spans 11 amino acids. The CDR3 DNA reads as TGTGCCAGCAGACCGACCTACGAGCAGTACTTC. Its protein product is CASRPTYEQYF.

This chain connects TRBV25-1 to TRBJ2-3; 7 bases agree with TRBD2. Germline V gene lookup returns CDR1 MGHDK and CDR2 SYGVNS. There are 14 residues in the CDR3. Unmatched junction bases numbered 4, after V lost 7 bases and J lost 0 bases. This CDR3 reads CASTGTTSTDTQYF. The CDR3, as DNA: TGTGCCAGCACCGGGACTACCAGCACAGATACGCAGTATTTT.

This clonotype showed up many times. Here the CDR3 DNA reads TGTGCCAGCTTAGGTCCCGGGGGTAGGCAGCTGAACACCGGGGAGCTGTTTTTT. Its translation is CASLGPGGRQLNTGELFF. The chain has TRBV25-1 and TRBJ2-2; TRBD2 might be the D (6 bases). V lost 8 bases to trimming and J lost 1 base, with 23 bases between them. The CDR3 is 18 amino acids. From germline, CDR1 is MGHDK and CDR2 SYGVNS.

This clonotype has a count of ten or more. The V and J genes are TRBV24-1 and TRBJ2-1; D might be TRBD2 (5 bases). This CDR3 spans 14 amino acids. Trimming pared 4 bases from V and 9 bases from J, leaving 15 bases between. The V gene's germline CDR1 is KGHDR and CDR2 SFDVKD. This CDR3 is CATSEQSGIGEQFF. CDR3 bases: TGTGCCACCAGTGAGCAATCGGGGATAGGTGAGCAGTTCTTC.

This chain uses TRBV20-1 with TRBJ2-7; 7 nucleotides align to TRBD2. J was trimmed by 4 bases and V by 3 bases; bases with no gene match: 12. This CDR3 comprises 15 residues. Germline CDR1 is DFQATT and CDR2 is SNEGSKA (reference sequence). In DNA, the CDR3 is TGCAGTGCTAGTATGGGTGGCGGGAGTCAATACGAGCAGTACTTC. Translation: CSASMGGGSQYEQYF.

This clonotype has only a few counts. The CDR3 protein is CASSARAGSNQPQHF. The CDR3 nucleotides are TGTGCCAGCAGTGCCCGAGCAGGGAGCAATCAGCCCCAGCATTTT. V usage is TRBV6-4 and J usage is TRBJ1-5; D might be TRBD1 (5 bases). The CDR3 covers 15 residues. Germline V CDR1 and CDR2: MRHNA, SNTAGT. The V and J ends lost 4 bases and 1 base respectively, with 11 bases between them.

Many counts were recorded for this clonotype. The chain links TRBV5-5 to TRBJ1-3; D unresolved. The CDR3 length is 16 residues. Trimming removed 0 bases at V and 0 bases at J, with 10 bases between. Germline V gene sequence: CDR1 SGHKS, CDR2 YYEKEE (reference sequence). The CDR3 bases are TGTGCCAGCAGCTTGGCACTTCAAGTCTCTGGAAACACCATATATTTT. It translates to CASSLALQVSGNTIYF.

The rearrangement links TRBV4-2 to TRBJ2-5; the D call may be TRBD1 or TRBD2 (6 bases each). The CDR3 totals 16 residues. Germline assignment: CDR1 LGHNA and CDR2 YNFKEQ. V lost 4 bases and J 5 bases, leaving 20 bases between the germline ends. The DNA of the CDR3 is TGTGCCAGCAGCCTCGGCCCGACAGGCGGAGGGGAGACCCAGTACTTC. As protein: CASSLGPTGGGETQYF.

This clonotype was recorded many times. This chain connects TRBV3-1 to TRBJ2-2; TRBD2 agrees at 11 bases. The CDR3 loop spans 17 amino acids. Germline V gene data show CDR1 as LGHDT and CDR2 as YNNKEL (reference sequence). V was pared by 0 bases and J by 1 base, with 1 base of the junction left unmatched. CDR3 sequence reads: CASSQEGLAENTGELFF. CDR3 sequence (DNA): TGTGCCAGCAGCCAAGAGGGACTAGCGGAGAACACCGGGGAGCTGTTTTTT.

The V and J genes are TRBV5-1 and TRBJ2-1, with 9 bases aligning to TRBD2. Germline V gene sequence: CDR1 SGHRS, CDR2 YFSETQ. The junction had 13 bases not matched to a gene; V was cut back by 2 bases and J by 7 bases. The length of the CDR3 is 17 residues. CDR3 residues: CASSLKLGLALSNEQFF. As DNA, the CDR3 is TGCGCCAGCAGCTTAAAACTGGGACTAGCCCTTTCGAATGAGCAGTTCTTC.

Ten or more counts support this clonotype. The CDR3 is CASSQSWGTGVSPLHF. The CDR3 nucleotides are TGCGCCAGCAGCCAATCATGGGGGACAGGCGTTTCACCCCTCCACTTT. V is TRBV4-1 and J is TRBJ1-6; TRBD1 matches at 8 bases. The ends lost 2 bases at V and 9 bases at J; junction bases unmatched: 9. The CDR3 covers 16 residues. Looked up from germline, CDR1 is MGHRA and CDR2 is YSYEKL.

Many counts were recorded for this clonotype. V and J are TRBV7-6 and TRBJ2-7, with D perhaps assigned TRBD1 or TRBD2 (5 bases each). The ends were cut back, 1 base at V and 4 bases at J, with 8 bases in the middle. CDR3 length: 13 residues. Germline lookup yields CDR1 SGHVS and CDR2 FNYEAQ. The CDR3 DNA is TGTGCCAGCAGCTTAGGGGGGTGGTACGAGCAGTACTTC. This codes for CASSLGGWYEQYF.

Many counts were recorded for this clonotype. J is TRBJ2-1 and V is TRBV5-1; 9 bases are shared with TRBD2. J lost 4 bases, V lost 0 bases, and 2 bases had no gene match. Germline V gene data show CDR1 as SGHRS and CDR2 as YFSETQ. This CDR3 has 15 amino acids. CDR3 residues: CASSLGGRDYNEQFF. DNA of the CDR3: TGCGCCAGCAGCTTGGGCGGGAGGGATTACAATGAGCAGTTCTTC.

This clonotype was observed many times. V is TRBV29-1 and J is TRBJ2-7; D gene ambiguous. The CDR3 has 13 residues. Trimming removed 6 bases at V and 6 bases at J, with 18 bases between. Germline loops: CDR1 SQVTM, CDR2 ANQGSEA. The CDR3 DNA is TGCAGCGTAAGTCGGTACAGCGCTTTCGAGCAGTACTTC. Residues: CSVSRYSAFEQYF.